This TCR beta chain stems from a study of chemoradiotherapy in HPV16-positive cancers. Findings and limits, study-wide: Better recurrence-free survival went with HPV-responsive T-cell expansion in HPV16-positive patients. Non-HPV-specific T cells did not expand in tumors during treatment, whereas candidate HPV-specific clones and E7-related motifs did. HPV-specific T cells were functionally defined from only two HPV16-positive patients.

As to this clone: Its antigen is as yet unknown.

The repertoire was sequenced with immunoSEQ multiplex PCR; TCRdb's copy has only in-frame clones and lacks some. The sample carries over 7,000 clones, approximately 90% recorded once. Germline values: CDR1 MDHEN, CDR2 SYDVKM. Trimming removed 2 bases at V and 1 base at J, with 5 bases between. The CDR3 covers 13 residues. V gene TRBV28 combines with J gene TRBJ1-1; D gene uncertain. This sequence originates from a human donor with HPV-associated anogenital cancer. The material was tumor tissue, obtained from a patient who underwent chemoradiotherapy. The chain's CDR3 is CASSLPQNTEAFF. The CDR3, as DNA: TGTGCCAGCAGTTTACCCCAGAACACTGAAGCTTTCTTT.